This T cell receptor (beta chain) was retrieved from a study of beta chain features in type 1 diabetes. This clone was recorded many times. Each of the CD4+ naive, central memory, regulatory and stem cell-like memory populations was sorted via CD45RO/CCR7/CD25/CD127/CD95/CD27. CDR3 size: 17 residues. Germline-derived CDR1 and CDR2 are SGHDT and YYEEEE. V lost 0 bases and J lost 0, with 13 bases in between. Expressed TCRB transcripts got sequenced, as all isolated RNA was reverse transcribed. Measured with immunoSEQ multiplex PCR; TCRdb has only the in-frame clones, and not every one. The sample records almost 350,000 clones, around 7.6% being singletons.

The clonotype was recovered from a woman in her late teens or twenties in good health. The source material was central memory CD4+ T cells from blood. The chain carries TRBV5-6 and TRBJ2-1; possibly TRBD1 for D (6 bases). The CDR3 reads CASSLAGQTISYNEQFF. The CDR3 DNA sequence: TGTGCCAGCAGCTTGGCCGGACAGACCATCTCCTACAATGAGCAGTTCTTC.